Sequencing of this T cell receptor (beta chain) was carried out in a study of T-cell reconstitution after alpha-beta-depleted transplantation in children. This clonotype was found many times. The CDR3 has 14 amino acids. CDR1 and CDR2 (germline): SGHRS, YFSETQ. The V gene lost 0 bases and the J gene lost 6 bases, with 11 bases spanning the gap. Unique molecular identifiers featured in how the TCRbeta library was prepared. TCRdb used MiXCR to reprocess the PCR reads, holding one entry per CDR3 protein. The top ten hold about 5% of the sample, which has approximately 390,000 distinct CDR3 sequences, about 11% seen once.

Material: PBMCs from the stem cell graft donor, obtained from the stem cell graft. V and J are TRBV5-1 and TRBJ2-3; TRBD2 is a possible D gene (5 bases). The source is a human donor who donated a stem cell graft to a child with acute myeloid leukemia. The CDR3 DNA follows: TGCGCCAGCAGCTTGGGAGGGCCGGAGGATACGCAGTATTTT. This translates into CASSLGGPEDTQYF.